The sequence of this TCR beta chain was determined in a study of shared clonotypes between healthy human individuals. On the study more broadly: Two women and three men aged 18 to 49 served as donors. Study results and caveats: Generally, estimated richness proved larger in naive subsets than it did in memory subsets.

The V gene's germline CDR1 is MNHNS and CDR2 SASEGT. The CDR3 extends over 13 amino acids. V was clipped by 6 bases and J by 7 bases, with 16 bases between them. Libraries were prepared by immunoSEQ multiplex PCR; TCRdb keeps only in-frame clonotypes and omits some of them. The table records over a million clones, approximately 98.5% of them present only once. In the case of this clone: Its target is not known.

Material: naive CD4+ T cells sorted from blood. This sample's subset: CD45RA+ positively selected. V and J are TRBV6-1 and TRBJ2-7; D perhaps matches TRBD1 (6 bases). The TCR comes from a man under 40 in good health. CDR3 nucleotide sequence: TGTGCCAGCAGCCCCCCGCTAGGGGGAGAGCAGTACTTC. This encodes CASSPPLGGEQYF.